This T cell receptor (beta chain) appears in the sequencing data of a study of T cells in Graves' hyperthyroidism and ophthalmopathy. Study-level results: Most expanded thyroid clonotypes above 0.001 also appeared in blood.

Regions amplified from RNA transcripts were the TCR beta CDR3 regions. First-round RT-PCR of the TCR CDR3 relied on the HTBI primer set. TCRdb analysed the multiplex PCR reads with MiXCR anew, one entry per CDR3 protein. The sample lists about 350,000 distinct CDR3 sequences, 11% to 15% occurring once. This clonotype has a count of ten or more. Its cognate antigen is unknown. If no ophthalmopathy progression occurred within 18 months, Graves' hyperthyroidism was stable. The CDR3 loop spans 13 amino acids. Germline assignment: CDR1 MDHEN and CDR2 SYDVKM. V was trimmed by 8 bases and J by 10 bases, leaving 15 bases between them.

This chain joins TRBV28 and TRBJ1-6, with a possible D match to TRBD1 (6 bases). The sequencing input was blood. The TCR comes from a woman in her thirties with Graves' hyperthyroidism. CDR3 coding DNA: TGTGCCAGCGAAACAGGGAGAGGCTCACCCCTCCACTTT. Amino acid sequence: CASETGRGSPLHF.